This note documents a single TCR beta chain sequence. The antigen remains undetermined. 60 Vbeta and 13 Jbeta primers were used in PCR. Repertoires were generated with immunoSEQ multiplex PCR, while TCRdb's copy carries only in-frame clones and drops some. The table records about 140,000 clones, 73% of them present only once. The data stem from a study of cytomegalovirus exposure and HLA in healthy donors. Study-level points and caveats: V- and J-gene trimming of TCR beta was linked (in a later analysis) to a missense DCLRE1C variant. A later analysis reportedly found fewer N-insertions in an Asian-associated ancestry cluster than the roughly 680-donor mean. Across all donors, roughly uniform sequencing depth was an assumption of the presence/absence analyses.

The germline V gene encodes CDR1 SNHLY and CDR2 FYNNEI. CDR3 length: 15 amino acids. J was trimmed by 8 bases and V by 4 bases; bases with no gene match: 8. The chain joins TRBV2 to TRBJ1-4, with 9 bases matching TRBD1. The source material was PBMCs. The TCR sequence derives from a woman aged 40 to 49 in good health and CMV-seronegative. The CDR3 DNA reads TGTGCCAGCAGTGGGACAGGGGTGGATCGAGAAAAACTGTTTTTT. It specifies CASSGTGVDREKLFF.